This T cell receptor (beta chain) was obtained from a study of T cells in localized non-small cell lung cancer. Study outcomes and limitations: It was uninvolved adjacent lung that showed the highest T cell clonality, exceeding tumor.

Repertoires were generated with immunoSEQ multiplex PCR, while TCRdb's copy carries only in-frame clones and drops some. This table has about 70,000 clones, about 90% appearing once. The sample holds a few counts of this clone. Its target is unknown. This sample comprised peripheral blood, obtained before any cancer treatment. The TCR originated in a male donor older than 55 with stage III squamous cell lung carcinoma.

CDR3 residues: CATRVQDYGYTF. CDR3 coding DNA: TGTGCCACTCGAGTACAGGACTATGGCTACACCTTC. The genes are TRBV6-5 and TRBJ1-2, with a possible D match to TRBD1 (5 bases). The CDR3 loop spans 12 amino acids. Germline loops: CDR1 MNHEY, CDR2 SVGAGI. The V end was cut by 10 bases, the J end by 3 bases, with 12 bases between.